The rows below give T cell receptor beta chains drawn from one sample of a study of cytomegalovirus exposure and HLA in healthy donors. TCRdb keeps only in-frame clones here, not all; method: immunoSEQ multiplex PCR. The repertoire holds 90,000 to 100,000 clones, roughly 90% seen once, with 6.3% in the top ten. The specimen was PBMCs. The origin of the receptors is a man younger than 30 in good health and CMV-seropositive. Both conserved end residues are part of each CDR3. A D gene is named only where the DNA matches it firmly. Clone size, where shown, is once, few, many, or a class for clones that have expanded.

V gene	J gene	CDR3 length	clone size	D gene	CDR3 DNA	CDR3 protein
TRBV18	TRBJ2-3	13	.	TRBD1	TGTGCCAGCTCAGGGACAGGGGCGGATACGCAGTATTTT	CASSGTGADTQYF
TRBV7-2	TRBJ2-7	13	.	.	TGTGCCAGCAGCTCCTCTCCGCCCGGCGAGCAGTACTTC	CASSSSPPGEQYF
TRBV4-3	TRBJ1-2	14	few	.	TGCGCCAGCAGCCCCCAGGGGAAAAACTATGGCTACACCTTC	CASSPQGKNYGYTF
TRBV2	TRBJ2-2	14	.	TRBD2	TGTGCCAGCAGTAGGGACTACCAAACCGGGGAGCTGTTTTTT	CASSRDYQTGELFF
TRBV10-3	TRBJ1-1	13	.	TRBD1	TGTGCCATCAGTGGAACAGGGGGCAAATGGGCTTTCTTT	CAISGTGGKWAFF
TRBV5-1	TRBJ2-7	16	.	TRBD2	TGCGCCAGCAGCTTGTTTGGGACTAGCGACTCCTACGAGCAGTACTTC	CASSLFGTSDSYEQYF
TRBV11-3	TRBJ2-7	15	.	TRBD1	TGTGCCAGCAGCTCCCGGGACAGAGACTCCTACGAGCAGTACTTC	CASSSRDRDSYEQYF
TRBV5-1	TRBJ2-7	15	once	.	TGCGCCAGCAGCTTAGTAGCCGGCGGCTCCTACGAGCAGTACTTC	CASSLVAGGSYEQYF
TRBV18	TRBJ2-3	16	.	TRBD2	TGTGCCAGCTCATCTGGACTAGCGGGACCCACAGATACGCAGTATTTT	CASSSGLAGPTDTQYF
TRBV27	TRBJ2-7	18	.	.	TGTGCCAGCAGTCCGTTTCCCTCAGCCCCGGGAATTGGTTACGAGCAGTACTTC	CASSPFPSAPGIGYEQYF
TRBV7-9	TRBJ2-1	16	.	.	TGTGCCAGCAGCTTAGTGCAGGGATACCCCTACAATGAGCAGTTCTTC	CASSLVQGYPYNEQFF
TRBV5-6	TRBJ2-1	14	.	TRBD2	TGTGCCAGCAGCGGGACTAGCGGGAGCAATGAGCAGTTCTTC	CASSGTSGSNEQFF
TRBV25-1	TRBJ2-2	15	.	.	TGTGCCAGCAGCAACCCGGGTGCAGGGGATGGGGAGCTGTTTTTT	CASSNPGAGDGELFF
TRBV7-8	TRBJ1-3	16	.	TRBD1	TGTGCCAGCAGCCAGGGGGCAGGGGTCTCTGGAAACACCATATATTTT	CASSQGAGVSGNTIYF
TRBV23-1	TRBJ1-3	17	.	.	TGCGCCAGCAGTAAACACCGTAGCCAGCTTAAGAAAAACACCATATATTTT	CASSKHRSQLKKNTIYF
TRBV7-9	TRBJ1-1	16	.	TRBD1	TGTGCCAGCAGCGACGGGACAGGTAGTATGAACACTGAAGCTTTCTTT	CASSDGTGSMNTEAFF
TRBV11-2	TRBJ1-2	14	.	.	TGTGCCAGCAGCTTAACCGGGACTGCATCTGCCTACACCTTC	CASSLTGTASAYTF
TRBV7-9	TRBJ2-1	17	.	TRBD1	TGTGCCAGCAGCCCTGGGACAGACAAGAGTTTCTACAATGAGCAGTTCTTC	CASSPGTDKSFYNEQFF
TRBV6-5	TRBJ1-1	15	.	TRBD1	TGTGCCAGCAGTTACTCGAGGGGGCTTAACACTGAAGCTTTCTTT	CASSYSRGLNTEAFF
TRBV6-5	TRBJ2-7	15	few	TRBD1	TGTGCCAGCCTAGATCCGGGACAGGGGACCTACGAGCAGTACTTC	CASLDPGQGTYEQYF
TRBV9	TRBJ2-2	17	.	TRBD1	TGTGCCAGCAGCGTAGGGTTTACGACAGGGCGTACCGGGGAGCTGTTTTTT	CASSVGFTTGRTGELFF
TRBV7-2	TRBJ1-5	15	.	TRBD1	TGTGCCAGCAGCACAGGACAGGGCGGCAATCAGCCCCAGCATTTT	CASSTGQGGNQPQHF
TRBV10-1	TRBJ2-2	14	.	.	TGCGCCAGCAGTGTAGGGGAGAACACCGGGGAGCTGTTTTTT	CASSVGENTGELFF
TRBV7-3	TRBJ1-1	14	once	.	TGTGCCAGCAGCCGAATCGGACACAACACTGAAGCTTTCTTT	CASSRIGHNTEAFF
TRBV5-4	TRBJ2-3	16	.	TRBD2	TGTGCCAGCAGCTTAAGTCGAGCGGGAGGGATAGATACGCAGTATTTT	CASSLSRAGGIDTQYF
TRBV19	TRBJ2-5	15	.	.	TGTGCCAGTAGTATAGGTGCCCTAGAAGGAGAGACCCAGTACTTC	CASSIGALEGETQYF
TRBV6-6	TRBJ1-2	14	.	.	TGTGCCAGCAGCTTTACGGACAGACTCTATGGCTACACCTTC	CASSFTDRLYGYTF
TRBV19	TRBJ2-6	17	.	.	TGTGCCAGTAGTATAGATAACAGCAACTCTGGGGCCAACGTCCTGACTTTC	CASSIDNSNSGANVLTF
TRBV4-2	TRBJ1-1	14	.	.	TGTGCCAGCAGCCAAGATCCGAGATACACTGAAGCTTTCTTT	CASSQDPRYTEAFF